The source of this T cell receptor beta chain is a study of Ad26.COV2.S vaccination and SARS-CoV-2 variants. Study-wide background: Once, or twice with 56 days between doses, Ad26.COV2.S was given intramuscularly.

Treatment here: roughly 20 received Ad26.COV2.S at low or high dose, single or two shots; 5 received placebo; per-sample allocation not given. Following the first vaccine or placebo injection, samples were taken on day 63. Study observations and caveats: Greater spike-specific TCR breadth was seen in vaccine recipients than in placebo recipients.

Sequencing used immunoSEQ multiplex PCR; TCRdb keeps in-frame clones, though not all of them. The table includes hundreds of thousands of clones, 89% detected once. On this clone: Its antigen is currently unknown.

In germline, CDR1 is SGDLS, CDR2 YYNGEE. This CDR3 contains 15 residues. V was trimmed by 0 bases and J by 2 bases, leaving 11 bases between them. This sequence originates from a person between 18 and 60 years old who received the Ad26.COV2.S COVID-19 vaccine or a placebo. Sequencing was performed on peripheral blood, taken in a trial of Ad26.COV2.S vaccine versus placebo. The rearrangement uses TRBV9 and TRBJ1-2, with D possibly being TRBD1 (6 bases). CDR3: CASSVDSRGNYGYTF. CDR3 DNA: TGTGCCAGCAGCGTAGATTCCAGGGGCAACTATGGCTACACCTTC.